This T cell receptor beta chain was sequenced during a study of blood T cell repertoires in COVID-19. Study-level information: Acute and convalescent COVID-19 specimens originated in the United States, Italy and Spain. T cells, B-cell-depleted T cells, or PBMCs provided the cDNA or gDNA that served as material.

The V gene lost 1 base and the J gene lost 3 bases, with 16 bases spanning the gap. Germline values: CDR1 MGHRA, CDR2 YSYEKL. The CDR3 totals 16 residues. Methods used by the authors: Counts of nucleated cells, estimated from reference gene primer amplification, were obtained. This table comes from immunoSEQ multiplex PCR, and its TCRdb copy is limited to in-frame clones, with some not included. Clonal size and the V and J genes are those of that table, whereas D and trimming came from the DNA. The table has more than 60,000 clones, approximately 87% seen once; the top ten hold around 4.4%. This receptor was obtained from a man between 45 and 60 years old with active COVID-19. The chain combines TRBV4-1 with TRBJ2-7; D is possibly TRBD2 (6 bases). The sequencing input was peripheral blood. The CDR3 DNA follows: TGCGCCAGCAGCCAAGTAGGCAGGGACTTCGGCTACGAGCAGTACTTC. It specifies CASSQVGRDFGYEQYF.